This is a list of T cell receptor beta chains from one sample in a study of Ad26.COV2.S vaccination and SARS-CoV-2 variants. TCRdb's table, derived via immunoSEQ multiplex PCR, lists solely in-frame clones and lacks some. The sample yields some 480,000 clones, roughly 87% seen once. The sequencing here drew on peripheral blood, taken in a trial of Ad26.COV2.S vaccine versus placebo. These receptors all stem from a person between 18 and 65 years old who received the Ad26.COV2.S COVID-19 vaccine or a placebo. CDR3s include the opening cysteine and the closing phenylalanine or tryptophan. D genes are given only for firm matches. The size of a clone is reported for some rows only, either as once, few or many, or as a class for expanded clones.

-	TRBV12-3/TRBV12-4	TRBJ1-2	-	TGTGCCAGCAGTTTGGACGCAGGGTATGGCTACACCTTC	CASSLDAGYGYTF
-	TRBV19	TRBJ1-2	-	TGTGCCAGTAGTATAGGTGGGAGGGAGGGCGGCTACACCTTC	CASSIGGREGGYTF
-	TRBV6-5	TRBJ1-5	-	TGTGCCAGCAGTCTCGGGGGGGATCCGGGTCAGCCCCAGCATTTT	CASSLGGDPGQPQHF
-	TRBV16	TRBJ1-1	-	TGTGCCAGCAGCCAAGGGGGCATGAACACTGAAGCTTTCTTT	CASSQGGMNTEAFF
-	TRBV10-3	TRBJ1-1	-	TGTGCCATCAGTGAAGCGAGGGGGTCTACTGAAGCTTTCTTT	CAISEARGSTEAFF
-	TRBV5-1	TRBJ2-3	TRBD2	TGCGCCAGCAGCTTATTGGGGACTAGTGGCACAGATACGCAGTATTTT	CASSLLGTSGTDTQYF
-	TRBV19	TRBJ1-5	TRBD1	TGTGCCAGTAGCCCTCGGACAGGGGGCGTTCAGCCCCAGCATTTT	CASSPRTGGVQPQHF
-	TRBV5-6	TRBJ2-7	TRBD2	TGTGCCAGCAGCTCCGGTAGCGGGAGGGCCTTGAACGAGCAGTACTTC	CASSSGSGRALNEQYF
once	TRBV2	TRBJ2-5	-	TGTGCCAGCACTGGCGACCAAGAGACCCAGTACTTC	CASTGDQETQYF
-	TRBV27	TRBJ1-1	-	TGTGCCAGCAGACGCAACAGGGTCACTGAAGCTTTCTTT	CASRRNRVTEAFF
-	TRBV5-1	TRBJ1-1	-	TGCGCCAGCAGCTTGTGGGCAGGGACGGGGAACACTGAAGCTTTCTTT	CASSLWAGTGNTEAFF
few	TRBV19	TRBJ2-7	TRBD1	TGTGCCAGTAGTCCGGGACAGGTCTCCTACGAGCAGTACTTC	CASSPGQVSYEQYF
-	TRBV14	TRBJ2-5	-	TGTGCCAGCAGTCGTAGGGAAACAGAGACCCAGTACTTC	CASSRRETETQYF
-	TRBV28	TRBJ1-2	-	TGTGCCAGCACCCTAAAGCCTACATGGGTTAATGGCTACACCTTC	CASTLKPTWVNGYTF
-	TRBV11-2	TRBJ1-1	-	TGTGCCAGCAGCTTAGAGGGACAGAACACTGAAGCTTTCTTT	CASSLEGQNTEAFF
-	TRBV11-3	TRBJ2-7	TRBD1	TGTGCCACCGGGACAGGGGGGTACGAGCAGTACTTC	CATGTGGYEQYF
once	TRBV2	TRBJ2-1	TRBD2	TGTGCCAGCAGCGGGACTAGCGGGTTGATGGGAATGGGGCAGTTCTTC	CASSGTSGLMGMGQFF
-	TRBV29-1	TRBJ2-7	-	TGCAGCGTTCGGGTAGGCTCCTACGAGCAGTACTTC	CSVRVGSYEQYF
-	TRBV9	TRBJ2-3	-	TGTGCCAGCAGCGTAGTGCAACGGCAGGGCGGAACGCAGTATTTT	CASSVVQRQGGTQYF
-	TRBV7-2	TRBJ2-7	TRBD1	TGTGCCAGCAGCTTAGTCGGGACAGGTCCCTACGAGCAGTACTTC	CASSLVGTGPYEQYF
once	TRBV6-6	TRBJ1-2	-	TGTGCCAGCAGCGACCACGGGGGCTATGGCTACACCTTC	CASSDHGGYGYTF
-	TRBV20-1	TRBJ2-1	-	TGCAGTGCTCTCTATTACAATGAGCAGTTCTTC	CSALYYNEQFF
-	TRBV3-1/TRBV3-2	TRBJ2-3	TRBD2	TGTGCCAGCAGTCTCTCCGCACTAGCGGGAGGGCCTGGATTTACAGATACGCAGTATTTT	CASSLSALAGGPGFTDTQYF
-	TRBV5-8	TRBJ2-7	TRBD2	TGTGCCAGCAGCTTTCGGCGCTGGGGTAGCGGGAGCTACGAGCAGTACTTC	CASSFRRWGSGSYEQYF
-	TRBV5-4	TRBJ2-3	-	TGTGCCAGCAGAAAAGAGTTTAGCACAGATACGCAGTATTTT	CASRKEFSTDTQYF
-	TRBV28	TRBJ1-5	-	TGTGCCAGCAGACCTCAAAGCTCATACAATCAGCCCCAGCATTTT	CASRPQSSYNQPQHF
-	TRBV28	TRBJ2-1	TRBD1	TGTGCCAGCAGTTCTTTTGGACAGGGCAGGGTGAATGAGCAGTTCTTC	CASSSFGQGRVNEQFF
-	TRBV3-1/TRBV3-2	TRBJ2-2	-	TGTGCCAGCACCCCAAGGCTGACCGCGAACACCGGGGAGCTGTTTTTT	CASTPRLTANTGELFF
-	TRBV10-3	TRBJ2-7	TRBD1	TGTGCCACCCGGACAGGGCGCACGTACGAGCAGTACTTC	CATRTGRTYEQYF
-	TRBV7-8	TRBJ2-7	-	TGTGCCAGCAGCCTCCCTCCGGGACTTGGCTACGAGCAGTACTTC	CASSLPPGLGYEQYF
once	TRBV5-1	TRBJ2-1	TRBD2	TGCGCCAGCAGCCCGGCGGGAGAGAGTTGGAATGAGCAGTTCTTC	CASSPAGESWNEQFF
few	TRBV30	TRBJ2-2	-	TGTGCCTGGGACAGTTTGAACACCGGGGAGCTGTTTTTT	CAWDSLNTGELFF
-	TRBV21-1	TRBJ2-2	-	TGTGCCAGCAGCAAAGCGCCCGTCCGGGACAGGGTCATCGGGGAGCTGTTTTTT	CASSKAPVRDRVIGELFF
-	TRBV15	TRBJ2-7	-	TGTGCCACCAGCAGAGATTTGGGCAGGTTCAACGAGCAGTACTTC	CATSRDLGRFNEQYF
-	TRBV7-2	TRBJ2-7	TRBD2	TGTGCCAGCAGCTTAGCGGGAGGGCCCTACGAGCAGTACTTC	CASSLAGGPYEQYF
-	TRBV3-1/TRBV3-2	TRBJ2-1	-	TGTGCCAGCTTGGGGGGCCCCTACTACAATGAGCAGTTCTTC	CASLGGPYYNEQFF
-	TRBV7-9	TRBJ2-1	-	TGTGCCAGCAGCCCCGGGACTCTAAACAATGAGCAGTTCTTC	CASSPGTLNNEQFF
-	TRBV3-1/TRBV3-2	TRBJ2-3	TRBD2	TGTGCCAGCAGCCAACCTAGCGGAACTTTTAGCACAGATACGCAGTATTTT	CASSQPSGTFSTDTQYF
-	TRBV6-6	TRBJ2-3	-	TGTGCCAGCAGTCGGGCTGGGCGCTTGGGGGCAGATACGCAGTATTTT	CASSRAGRLGADTQYF
-	TRBV2	TRBJ1-5	-	TGTGCCAGCAGTGAATTTTCAGACAATCAGCCCCAGCATTTT	CASSEFSDNQPQHF
-	TRBV11-1	TRBJ2-1	-	TGTGCCAGCAGCCCCCCCGAGGCGGGGAGGGGGAAGTTCTTC	CASSPPEAGRGKFF
once	TRBV5-1	TRBJ1-2	TRBD1	TGCGCCAGGAGGGGACAGCTCTATGGCTACACCTTC	CARRGQLYGYTF
-	TRBV2	TRBJ2-2	-	TGTGCCAGCAGTGTGGACAGAAACACCGGGGAGCTGTTTTTT	CASSVDRNTGELFF
-	TRBV28	TRBJ1-2	-	TGTGCCAGCAGTTTAATCGCAGGAAACTATGGCTACACCTTC	CASSLIAGNYGYTF